What follows describes a single TCR beta chain. The antigen this receptor binds is unknown. One base away there is no much larger clone; base qualities are not given. The record originates from a study of blood T cell repertoires in COVID-19 (dated by TCRdb to 2018 to 2020). Regarding the complete study: Collaborator samples came from the United States, Italy and Spain and covered acute and convalescent phases of COVID-19. The prospective study material was composed of cDNA or gDNA derived from T cells, B-cell-depleted T cells, or PBMCs. The dataset comprised deeply sampled blood TCRbeta repertoires from subjects exposed to, actively infected with, or recovered from COVID-19. The repertoires were made available in a free public database intended to serve as a resource for research on the immune response to SARS-CoV-2. The samples were drawn from the first 160 participants of the ongoing ImmuneRACE study and from under 1,500 subjects provided by 6 global collaborators. Sample metadata almost always included a de-identified subject ID, COVID-19 status, age in years and sex. Where available, HLA class I and class II types were taken from metadata supplied by the sample provider and were not determined by assay-based typing. Overall study results and their limits: The amount of clinical and demographic metadata varied by source and participant and was provided uncurated.

TCRbeta CDR3 regions were amplified from genomic DNA using the immunoSEQ Assay, a bias-controlled multiplex PCR. Per the source publication's procedure: The number of nucleated cells in each sample was estimated from the amplification of reference gene primers within the assay. To quantify the absolute abundance of each unique TCRbeta CDR3 rearrangement, sequence reads were collapsed and filtered. For each sample, productive Simpson clonality was calculated as the square root of Simpson's diversity index over productive rearrangements. TCRdb retrieved this table from immuneACCESS and kept in-frame rearrangements only. Not all clones are present; in checked studies, unresolved V genes account for under half, and no reason is known for the remainder. That table supplies the V and J calls and clone size; D and trimming were determined from the DNA. This sample has roughly 78,000 clones in its table, and around 89% of those were observed once. Around 0.58% of the sample lies in the top ten.

CDR1 SNHLY and CDR2 FYNNEI are derived from the germline V gene. Compared with germline, V lacks 1 base and J lacks 5 bases; bases without a gene match: 4. Counted from cysteine to phenylalanine, this CDR3 has 15 amino acids. Only the CDR3 portion is preserved as DNA: 45 bases, with reading frame beginning at the first base. Whole blood was collected in K2EDTA tubes by collaborating institutions according to the institutions' own protocols. For TCRbeta analysis, collaborators shipped samples as frozen whole blood, isolated PBMCs, or DNA extracted from either of those sample types. This sequence originates from a man aged 55 to 70 with acute or convalescent COVID-19. What was sequenced was peripheral blood. Rearrangement joined TRBV2 to TRBJ2-2; 7 central nucleotides agree with TRBD1. The nucleotides are TGTGCCAGCAGTGAAGAAAGGGGGCTGACCGGGGAGCTGTTTTTT. This gives the protein CASSEERGLTGELFF.